One and the same sample provided the 14 T cell receptor beta chains below, sequenced in a study of shared clonotypes between healthy human individuals. Repertoires were generated with immunoSEQ multiplex PCR, while TCRdb's copy carries only in-frame clones and drops some. In the table there are some 92,000 clones, around 47% of which are singletons. Sequencing was done on a sample of PBMCs. These TCRs come from a woman between 35 and 50 years old in good health. Some clones in this sample may be carry-over from other donors' samples.

The chain couples TRBV5-1 to TRBJ1-2, with 7 bases identical to TRBD1. From germline, CDR1 is SGHRS and CDR2 YFSETQ. CDR3 size: 15 residues. The junction had 8 bases not matched to a gene; V was cut back by 4 bases and J by 2 bases. This chain's CDR3 is CASSAQGDANYGYTF. The CDR3 nucleotides are TGCGCCAGCAGCGCTCAGGGGGACGCAAACTATGGCTACACCTTC.

In this sample, this clone turned up a few times. The sample contains more than one DNA sequence encoding this CDR3. J is TRBJ1-2 and V is TRBV29-1; D not certain. Trimming shortened V by 6 bases and J by 5 bases, and 10 bases separated the two germline ends. CDR3 length: 11 residues. The germline CDR1 and CDR2 sequences are SQVTM and ANQGSEA. The CDR3 DNA sequence: TGCAGCGTGGAGGAGGGTTATGGCTACACCTTC. Protein product: CSVEEGYGYTF. The entire variable domain, with the rest obtained from reference TRBV29-1 and TRBJ1-2, is as follows: SAVISQKPSRDICQRGTSLTIQCQVDSQVTMMFWYRQQPGQSLTLIATANQGSEATYESGFVIDKFPISRPNLTFSTLTVSNMSPEDSSIYLCSVEEGYGYTFGSGTRLTVV.

This sequence joins TRBV10-1 and TRBJ2-5, with a weak D call TRBD1 (7 bases). With the DNA end fitting TRBJ2-7 better, the J assignment may be wrong. Germline V gives CDR1 WNHNN, CDR2 SYGVQD (reference sequence). The CDR3 spans 13 residues. The DNA of the CDR3 is TGCGCCAGCCAGGCAGGGGGGATGTACGAGCAGTACTTC. This gives the protein CASQAGGMYEQYF.

In its sample, this clone was seen a few times. The chain carries TRBV6-5 and TRBJ1-5; D is unresolved. With 0 bases removed from V and 7 bases from J, the gap between germline ends came to 13 bases. The CDR3 extends over 15 amino acids. Germline V gives CDR1 MNHEY, CDR2 SVGAGI. CDR3 sequence (DNA): TGTGCCAGCAGTTACTCAGATGGCAGGCTACAGCCCCAGCATTTT. It encodes CASSYSDGRLQPQHF.

Many counts were recorded for this clone. CDR3 residues: CASSSPGGTGELFF. CDR3 bases: TGTGCCAGCAGTTCCCCTGGCGGCACCGGGGAGCTGTTTTTT. The J gene is TRBJ2-2, the V gene TRBV28; D unclear. Per germline, CDR1 MDHEN and CDR2 SYDVKM. The CDR3 totals 14 residues. V lost 4 bases, J lost 4 bases, and 10 bases lay in between.

This clone has a handful of counts. The chain carries TRBV30 and TRBJ1-3; D might be TRBD1 (6 bases). The germline V and J ends were trimmed by 0 bases and 9 bases, with 21 bases remaining between them. This CDR3 has 16 amino acids. From germline, CDR1 is GTSNPN and CDR2 SVGIG (reference sequence). The DNA for the CDR3 is TGTGCCTGGAGTGTACAGGGCGGCGGCCGCGTGGGCACCATATATTTT. Protein: CAWSVQGGGRVGTIYF.

This chain uses TRBV15 with TRBJ2-7; D is unresolved. This CDR3 has 13 residues. Germline V gene sequence: CDR1 LNHNV, CDR2 YYDKDF (reference sequence). V gave up 1 base and J gave up 5 bases, with 9 bases separating them. The CDR3 reads CATSRVGVNEQYF. The CDR3 DNA reads TGTGCCACCAGCAGAGTTGGCGTGAACGAGCAGTACTTC.

This chain uses TRBV7-3 with TRBJ2-7, with D perhaps matching TRBD2 (6 bases). The CDR3 is 17 amino acids. Germline values: CDR1 SGHTA, CDR2 FQGTGA. Trimming removed 5 bases at V and 2 bases at J, with 22 bases between. The chain's CDR3 is CASSPPWRDGPTYEQYF. CDR3 DNA sequence: TGTGCCAGCAGCCCCCCATGGCGGGATGGGCCGACCTACGAGCAGTACTTC.

As concerns this clone: Just one base apart from a much larger clone, this may be a read error. The CDR3 sequence: CSAGTSGNNYNGQFF. CDR3 DNA: TGCAGCGCAGGGACTAGCGGAAACAACTACAATGGGCAGTTCTTC. The chain carries TRBV29-1 and TRBJ2-1, with 11 nucleotides matching TRBD2. Germline-derived CDR1 and CDR2 are SQVTM and ANQGSEA. The CDR3 is 15 residues long.

V gene TRBV7-3 combines with J gene TRBJ1-1, with D perhaps TRBD1 (5 bases). Germline V lookup: CDR1 SGHTA, CDR2 FQGTGA. The CDR3 extends over 12 amino acids. Trimming pared 11 bases from V and 10 bases from J, leaving 20 bases between. DNA of the CDR3: TGTGCCTCCCGATATTCTTCCGGGGGAGCTTTCTTT. Residues: CASRYSSGGAFF. The full variable domain, completed using reference TRBV7-3 and TRBJ1-1, is GAGVSQTPSNKVTEKGKYVELRCDPISGHTALYWYRQSLGQGPEFLIYFQGTGAADDSGLPNDRFFAVRPEGSVSTLKIQRTERGDSAVYLCASRYSSGGAFFGQGTRLTVV.

The table lists this clone with a few counts. This may arise from a read error, as a much more abundant clone is one base away. This chain connects TRBV19 to TRBJ2-1; no clear D. The CDR3 sequence is 11 residues long. The germline CDR1 and CDR2 sequences are LNHDA and SQIVND (reference sequence). CDR3 region: CASSNHNERFF. CDR3 bases: TGTGCCAGTAGTAACCACAATGAGCGGTTCTTC.

This clone was recorded at least ten times. The rearrangement uses TRBV30 and TRBJ1-2, with a weak D call TRBD1 (5 bases). CDR1 and CDR2 from the germline V gene are GTSNPN and SVGIG (reference sequence). This CDR3 is built from 13 residues. V lost 5 bases to trimming and J lost 6 bases, with 16 bases between them. CDR3 amino acids: CAWSTGARNGYTF. CDR3 sequence (DNA): TGTGCCTGGTCCACCGGGGCGCGGAATGGCTACACCTTC.

This rearrangement joins TRBV7-9 to TRBJ2-7, with 10 bases matching TRBD1. V gave up 5 bases and J gave up 7 bases; unmatched junction bases: 11. The CDR3 sequence is 15 residues long. Germline CDR1 is SEHNR and CDR2 is FQNEAQ (reference sequence). The CDR3: CASSATGTGAGEQYF. As DNA, the CDR3 is TGTGCCAGCAGCGCCACCGGGACAGGGGCGGGTGAGCAGTACTTC.

The chain links TRBV29-1 to TRBJ2-5; D gene ambiguous. Looked up from germline, CDR1 is SQVTM and CDR2 is ANQGSEA. This CDR3 comprises 10 residues. The CDR3 nucleotides are TGCAGTGCCGAACAAGAGACCCAGTACTTC. Amino acid sequence: CSAEQETQYF.